These T cell receptor beta chains were read from a single sample in a study of blood T cell repertoires in COVID-19. Here immunoSEQ multiplex PCR was the method, and the copy in TCRdb shows in-frame clones only, minus some. The sample holds about 88,000 clones, 90% seen once. The sample taken for sequencing was peripheral blood. These receptors were collected from a man aged 18 to 29 with COVID-19, enrolled during active disease. Both conserved end residues are part of each CDR3. Not every row has a clone size; where given, it reads once, few, many or a size class.

CDR3 protein,J gene,clone size,V gene
CASSLNVAGLSTGELFF,TRBJ2-2,-,TRBV7-2
CASSLWGISYEQYF,TRBJ2-7,-,TRBV5-4
CASSLVSTETQYF,TRBJ2-5,-,TRBV5-1
CASSPAGETQYF,TRBJ2-5,once,TRBV5-1
CASSQDRIRQPQHF,TRBJ1-5,once,TRBV3-1/TRBV3-2
CAWRAQGPGYTF,TRBJ1-2,-,TRBV30
CASSFAGRGYEQYF,TRBJ2-7,-,TRBV28
CASSLFRRLTDQPQHF,TRBJ1-5,-,TRBV27
CASSYSGQGYEQYF,TRBJ2-7,-,TRBV6-5
CATSWAGGGEQFF,TRBJ2-1,-,TRBV24-1
CASSLIAGGGYEQYF,TRBJ2-7,-,TRBV27
CASLSTGTGELFF,TRBJ2-2,-,TRBV6-5
CASSVDHRFNQPQHF,TRBJ1-5,-,TRBV9
CASSLAGGPYEQFF,TRBJ2-1,-,TRBV25-1
CASSPRQGAGNQPQHF,TRBJ1-5,-,TRBV19
CASTISPSYGYTF,TRBJ1-2,-,TRBV28
CASIKTLGALYGYTF,TRBJ1-2,-,TRBV5-1
CAGYPGLTRDRYTDTQYF,TRBJ2-3,-,TRBV21-1
CASSPGGRNYGYTF,TRBJ1-2,-,TRBV28
CASSSTGMGSNQPQHF,TRBJ1-5,-,TRBV7-9
CASSQGAEQYF,TRBJ2-7,-,TRBV4-3
CASSLPTGRLAGVEQYF,TRBJ2-7,-,TRBV5-4
CATSDNRGRGTEAFF,TRBJ1-1,-,TRBV24-1
CASSPDISNQPQHF,TRBJ1-5,-,TRBV28
CAGLPHRVEGTQYF,TRBJ2-5,-,TRBV27
CASSLGASANTGELFF,TRBJ2-2,-,TRBV7-7